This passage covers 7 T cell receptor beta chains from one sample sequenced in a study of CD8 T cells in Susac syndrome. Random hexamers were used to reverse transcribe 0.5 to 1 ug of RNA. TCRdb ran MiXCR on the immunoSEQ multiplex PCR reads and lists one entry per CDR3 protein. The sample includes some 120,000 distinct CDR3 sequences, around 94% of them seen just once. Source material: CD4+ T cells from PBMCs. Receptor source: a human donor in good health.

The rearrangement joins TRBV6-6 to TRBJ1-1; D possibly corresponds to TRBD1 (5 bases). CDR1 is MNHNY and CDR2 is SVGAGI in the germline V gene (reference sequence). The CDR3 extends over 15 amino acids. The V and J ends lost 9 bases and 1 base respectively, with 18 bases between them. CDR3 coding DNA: TGTGCCAGTACCTCGGGCAGGGATGGGAACACTGAAGCTTTCTTT. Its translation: CASTSGRDGNTEAFF.

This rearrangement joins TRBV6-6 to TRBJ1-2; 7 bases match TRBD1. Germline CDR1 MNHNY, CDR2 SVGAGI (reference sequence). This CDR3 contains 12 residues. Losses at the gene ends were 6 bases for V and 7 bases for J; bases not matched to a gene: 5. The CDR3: CASSGDSRGYTF. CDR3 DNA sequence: TGTGCCAGCAGCGGGGACAGCCGTGGCTACACCTTC.

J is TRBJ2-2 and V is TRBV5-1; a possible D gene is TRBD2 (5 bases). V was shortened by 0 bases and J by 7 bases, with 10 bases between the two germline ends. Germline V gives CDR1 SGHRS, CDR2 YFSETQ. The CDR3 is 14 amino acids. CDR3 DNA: TGCGCCAGCAGCTTGGTGCCAGAGGGCGGGGAGCTGTTTTTT. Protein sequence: CASSLVPEGGELFF.

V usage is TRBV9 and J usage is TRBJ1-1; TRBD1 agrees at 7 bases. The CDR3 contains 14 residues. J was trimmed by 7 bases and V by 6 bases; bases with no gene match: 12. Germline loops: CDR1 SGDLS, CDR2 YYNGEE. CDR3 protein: CASTLLQGRNEAFF. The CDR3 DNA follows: TGTGCCAGCACTCTATTACAGGGGAGAAATGAAGCTTTCTTT.

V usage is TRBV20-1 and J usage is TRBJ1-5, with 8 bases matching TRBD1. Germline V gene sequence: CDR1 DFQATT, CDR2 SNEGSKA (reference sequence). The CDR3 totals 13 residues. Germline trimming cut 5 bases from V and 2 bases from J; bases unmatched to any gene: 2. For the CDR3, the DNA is TGCAGTGCTCCGGGACAGGGCAATCAGCCCCAGCATTTT. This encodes CSAPGQGNQPQHF.

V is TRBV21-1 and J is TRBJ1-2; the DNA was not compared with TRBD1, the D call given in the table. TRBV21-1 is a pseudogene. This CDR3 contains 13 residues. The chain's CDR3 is CASSRQGRYGYTF. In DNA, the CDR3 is TGTGCCAGCAGTCGACAGGGTCGGTATGGCTACACCTTC.

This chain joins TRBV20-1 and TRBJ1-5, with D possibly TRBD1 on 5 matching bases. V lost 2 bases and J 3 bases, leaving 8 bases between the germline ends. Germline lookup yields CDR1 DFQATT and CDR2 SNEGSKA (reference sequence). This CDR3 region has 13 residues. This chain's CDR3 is CSARPGFNQPQHF. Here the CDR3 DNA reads TGCAGTGCTAGACCAGGGTTCAATCAGCCCCAGCATTTT.